This TCR beta chain was documented in a study of T cell changes during pregnancy in multiple sclerosis. Here immunoSEQ multiplex PCR was the method, and the copy in TCRdb shows in-frame clones only, minus some. The sample records approximately 83,000 clones, over 80% being singletons. This CDR3 is built from 15 residues. Unmatched junction bases numbered 6, after V lost 5 bases and J lost 10 bases. Germline V gives CDR1 MNHEY, CDR2 SMNVEV (reference sequence). This chain joins TRBV27 and TRBJ1-6; 12 nucleotides align to TRBD1. Sample: peripheral blood, taken in the first trimester of pregnancy. The TCR comes from a female donor with multiple sclerosis, enrolled in a pregnancy study. CDR3 in DNA: TGTGCCAGCAGTCCGGGACAGGGGGCAGGGTCACCCCTCCACTTT. Translated, it gives CASSPGQGAGSPLHF.